This is a list of T cell receptor beta chains from one sample in a study of blood T cells in healthy people across ages. TCRdb called the 5' RACE reads again in MiXCR, with one record for every CDR3 protein. The sample carries about a million distinct CDR3 sequences, 35% to 40% recorded once. Input material: blood. Source of these receptors: a man between 18 and 29 years old in good health. Each CDR3 is given with its conserved first and last residue. The D gene is left open where the match is weak. Clone size appears in some rows only: once, few, many, or a class for an expanded clone.

abundance: few; v_gene: TRBV6-6; d_gene: NA; j_gene: TRBJ1-2; CDR3nt: TGTGCCAGCACCACCGGAGGGGGTGACTATGGCTACACCTTC; CDR3aa: CASTTGGGDYGYTF
abundance: many; v_gene: TRBV29-1; d_gene: TRBD2; j_gene: TRBJ2-1; CDR3nt: TGCAGCGTTGGACTAGCGGGGGTCTACAATGAGCAGTTCTTC; CDR3aa: CSVGLAGVYNEQFF
abundance: few; v_gene: TRBV28; d_gene: NA; j_gene: TRBJ1-2; CDR3nt: TGTGCCAGCGAGTTTGCCAGAGACTACACCTTC; CDR3aa: CASEFARDYTF
abundance: few; v_gene: TRBV28; d_gene: TRBD1; j_gene: TRBJ2-7; CDR3nt: TGTGCCAGCAGTCCAGCGACAGGGAGCTCCTACGAGCAGTACTTC; CDR3aa: CASSPATGSSYEQYF
abundance: NA; v_gene: TRBV20-1; d_gene: NA; j_gene: TRBJ2-4; CDR3nt: TGCAGTGCTAGAGTGCGTACCCGAAACATTCAGTACTTC; CDR3aa: CSARVRTRNIQYF
abundance: NA; v_gene: TRBV20-1; d_gene: TRBD1; j_gene: TRBJ2-1; CDR3nt: TGCAGTGTAGGGACAGCCAACTCCTACAATGAGCAGTTCTTC; CDR3aa: CSVGTANSYNEQFF
abundance: once; v_gene: TRBV2; d_gene: NA; j_gene: TRBJ2-2; CDR3nt: TGTGCCAGCACCGACCGGGATCCCGGGGAGCTGTTTTTT; CDR3aa: CASTDRDPGELFF
abundance: NA; v_gene: TRBV5-1; d_gene: NA; j_gene: TRBJ1-1; CDR3nt: TGCGCCAGCAGCTTGGCCCCGGATCGGCTGAACACTGAAGCTTTCTTT; CDR3aa: CASSLAPDRLNTEAFF
abundance: many; v_gene: TRBV27; d_gene: TRBD1; j_gene: TRBJ1-5; CDR3nt: TGTGCCAGCAGTTTCGGACAGGGCAGCAATCAGCCCCAGCATTTT; CDR3aa: CASSFGQGSNQPQHF
abundance: NA; v_gene: TRBV12-3/TRBV12-4; d_gene: NA; j_gene: TRBJ2-4; CDR3nt: TGCGCCAGCAGTTACCTCGACGGGCAGTACTTC; CDR3aa: CASSYLDGQYF
abundance: NA; v_gene: TRBV9; d_gene: NA; j_gene: TRBJ2-5; CDR3nt: TGTGCCAGCAGCGTACTCCCAGAGGGGGATGAGCAGTACTTC; CDR3aa: CASSVLPEGDEQYF
abundance: few; v_gene: TRBV5-1; d_gene: NA; j_gene: TRBJ2-5; CDR3nt: TGCGCCAGCAGCAGTCAACACGCGAAAGAGACCCAGTACTTC; CDR3aa: CASSSQHAKETQYF
abundance: NA; v_gene: TRBV20-1; d_gene: TRBD1; j_gene: TRBJ2-7; CDR3nt: TGCAGTGCCAAGAGGGGGACAGGGCTTTACGAGCAGTACTTC; CDR3aa: CSAKRGTGLYEQYF
abundance: NA; v_gene: TRBV4-1; d_gene: TRBD1; j_gene: TRBJ1-5; CDR3nt: TGCGCCAGCAGCCAAGTAATGGGACAGCCCAATCAGCCCCAGCATTTT; CDR3aa: CASSQVMGQPNQPQHF
abundance: NA; v_gene: TRBV15; d_gene: TRBD1; j_gene: TRBJ1-5; CDR3nt: TGTGCCACCAGCAGAGAACAGGGGATCAATCAGCCCCAGCATTTT; CDR3aa: CATSREQGINQPQHF
abundance: NA; v_gene: TRBV10-3; d_gene: NA; j_gene: TRBJ2-7; CDR3nt: TGTGCCACCAGAGGAGGGTCCCTCTCCTACGAGCAGTACTTC; CDR3aa: CATRGGSLSYEQYF
abundance: NA; v_gene: TRBV13; d_gene: NA; j_gene: TRBJ1-2; CDR3nt: TGTGCCAGCAGCTTAGGGGGGTCGTATACTGGCTATGGCTACACCTTC; CDR3aa: CASSLGGSYTGYGYTF
abundance: NA; v_gene: TRBV5-6; d_gene: NA; j_gene: TRBJ2-2; CDR3nt: TGTGCCAGCAGCCCCCTAGATACCGGGGAGCTGTTTTTT; CDR3aa: CASSPLDTGELFF
abundance: few; v_gene: TRBV10-3; d_gene: NA; j_gene: TRBJ2-2; CDR3nt: TGTGCCATCAGGCGGGGTGGCGAGGGCACCGGGGAGCTGTTTTTT; CDR3aa: CAIRRGGEGTGELFF
abundance: NA; v_gene: TRBV7-2; d_gene: NA; j_gene: TRBJ2-3; CDR3nt: TGTGCCAGTGGGAGAGCGAGCGGAAAGGTGGCAGATACGCAGTATTTT; CDR3aa: CASGRASGKVADTQYF
abundance: once; v_gene: TRBV20-1; d_gene: NA; j_gene: TRBJ1-2; CDR3nt: TGCAGTGCTAGAGAGAGGACAGAAACCGGCTACACCTTC; CDR3aa: CSARERTETGYTF
abundance: NA; v_gene: TRBV9; d_gene: NA; j_gene: TRBJ2-3; CDR3nt: TGTGCCAGCAGCGTAGATTCTCGACCCACCTACACAGATACGCAGTATTTT; CDR3aa: CASSVDSRPTYTDTQYF
abundance: NA; v_gene: TRBV29-1; d_gene: TRBD1; j_gene: TRBJ2-2; CDR3nt: TGCAGCGTTCCGAACAGGGGGGACACCGGGGAGCTGTTTTTT; CDR3aa: CSVPNRGDTGELFF
abundance: NA; v_gene: TRBV3-1; d_gene: NA; j_gene: TRBJ1-2; CDR3nt: TGTGCCAGCAGCCAAGATCCCGGGATAGCGTATGGCTACACCTTC; CDR3aa: CASSQDPGIAYGYTF
abundance: NA; v_gene: TRBV9; d_gene: NA; j_gene: TRBJ2-3; CDR3nt: TGTGCCAGCAGCGTAGCGGGGGCTAAGGCAGATACGCAGTATTTT; CDR3aa: CASSVAGAKADTQYF
abundance: NA; v_gene: TRBV6-2/TRBV6-3; d_gene: NA; j_gene: TRBJ1-1; CDR3nt: TGTGCCAGCAGTTACTCCCACACAGTGAACACTGAAGCTTTCTTT; CDR3aa: CASSYSHTVNTEAFF
abundance: NA; v_gene: TRBV20-1; d_gene: TRBD1; j_gene: TRBJ1-5; CDR3nt: TGCAGTGCCCATGGACAGGGAGATCAGCCCCAGCATTTT; CDR3aa: CSAHGQGDQPQHF
abundance: NA; v_gene: TRBV4-3; d_gene: NA; j_gene: TRBJ1-1; CDR3nt: TGCGCCAGCAGCCAATACGAAGGAAACACTGAAGCTTTCTTT; CDR3aa: CASSQYEGNTEAFF
abundance: NA; v_gene: TRBV6-1; d_gene: NA; j_gene: TRBJ1-2; CDR3nt: TGTACCAGCAGTCCGAATGACAGATCTAACTATGGCTACACCTTC; CDR3aa: CTSSPNDRSNYGYTF
abundance: few; v_gene: TRBV4-3; d_gene: NA; j_gene: TRBJ2-4; CDR3nt: TGCGCCAGCAGCCAAGACCCGATAGCCAAAAACATTCAGTACTTC; CDR3aa: CASSQDPIAKNIQYF
abundance: NA; v_gene: TRBV27; d_gene: NA; j_gene: TRBJ2-6; CDR3nt: TGTGCCACCAGGACAAGAAGCTCTGGGGCCAACGTCCTGACTTTC; CDR3aa: CATRTRSSGANVLTF
abundance: NA; v_gene: TRBV3-1; d_gene: TRBD1; j_gene: TRBJ2-1; CDR3nt: TGTGCCAGCAGCCACCAAGGACAGGGGGCGATAGAGCAGTTCTTC; CDR3aa: CASSHQGQGAIEQFF
abundance: once; v_gene: TRBV7-9; d_gene: NA; j_gene: TRBJ1-5; CDR3nt: TGTGCCAGCAGCCCGACAGGTCCTAGCAATCAGCCCCAGCATTTT; CDR3aa: CASSPTGPSNQPQHF
abundance: NA; v_gene: TRBV7-9; d_gene: NA; j_gene: TRBJ2-6; CDR3nt: TGTGCCAGCAGCTTAGCGATAGGGCGCGGGGCCAACGTCCTGACTTTC; CDR3aa: CASSLAIGRGANVLTF
abundance: NA; v_gene: TRBV27; d_gene: TRBD1; j_gene: TRBJ1-4; CDR3nt: TGTGCCAGCAGGGCAGGGGGTGCAACTAATGAAAAACTGTTTTTT; CDR3aa: CASRAGGATNEKLFF
abundance: NA; v_gene: TRBV12-3/TRBV12-4; d_gene: NA; j_gene: TRBJ1-5; CDR3nt: TGTGCCAGCAGTTTAGCGCCGGGGCAGGGGCATCAGCCCCAGCATTTT; CDR3aa: CASSLAPGQGHQPQHF
abundance: few; v_gene: TRBV4-3; d_gene: TRBD1; j_gene: TRBJ2-2; CDR3nt: TGCGCCAGCAGCCAAGAACAGGGGAAGGCGAACACCGGGGAGCTGTTTTTT; CDR3aa: CASSQEQGKANTGELFF
abundance: once; v_gene: TRBV27; d_gene: NA; j_gene: TRBJ2-5; CDR3nt: TGTGCCAGCAGTTTGTCCAACTTAGGCCCACGAGAGACCCAGTACTTC; CDR3aa: CASSLSNLGPRETQYF
abundance: few; v_gene: TRBV4-2; d_gene: NA; j_gene: TRBJ2-1; CDR3nt: TGTGCCAGCAGCCAAACATCCCGGGGCCGGAATGAGCAGTTCTTC; CDR3aa: CASSQTSRGRNEQFF
abundance: NA; v_gene: TRBV6-1; d_gene: TRBD1; j_gene: TRBJ2-1; CDR3nt: TGTGCCAGCAGCCCTGGGACAGGGTCTGTTAGGGCCAATGAGCAGTTCTTC; CDR3aa: CASSPGTGSVRANEQFF